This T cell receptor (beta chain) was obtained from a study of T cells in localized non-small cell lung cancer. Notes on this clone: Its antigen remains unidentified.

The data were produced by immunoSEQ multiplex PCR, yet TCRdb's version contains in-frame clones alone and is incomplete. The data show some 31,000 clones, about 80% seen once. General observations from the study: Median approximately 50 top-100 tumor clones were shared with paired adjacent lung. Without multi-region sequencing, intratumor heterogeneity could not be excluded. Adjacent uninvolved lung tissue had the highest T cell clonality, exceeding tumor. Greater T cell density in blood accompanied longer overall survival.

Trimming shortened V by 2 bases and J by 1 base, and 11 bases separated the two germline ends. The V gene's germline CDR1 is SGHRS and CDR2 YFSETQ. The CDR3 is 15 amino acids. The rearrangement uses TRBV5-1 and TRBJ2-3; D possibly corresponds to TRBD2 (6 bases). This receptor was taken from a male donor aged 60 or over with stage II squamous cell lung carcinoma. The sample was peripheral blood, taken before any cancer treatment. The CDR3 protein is CASSFSGEGTDTQYF. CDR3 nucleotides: TGCGCCAGCAGCTTTTCGGGGGAGGGCACAGATACGCAGTATTTT.